Presented here are 28 T cell receptor beta chains from one specimen sequenced in a study of cytomegalovirus exposure and HLA in healthy donors. PCR employed 60 Vbeta and 13 Jbeta primers. The repertoire was sequenced with immunoSEQ multiplex PCR; TCRdb's copy has only in-frame clones and lacks some. The sample yields 150,000 to 200,000 clones, roughly four fifths seen once. The sample comprised PBMCs. These receptors came from a man in his forties or fifties in good health and CMV-seropositive.

This chain joins TRBV11-1 and TRBJ2-1, with 7 nucleotides matching TRBD1. This CDR3 spans 15 amino acids. From germline, CDR1 is SGHAT and CDR2 FQDESV (reference sequence). V was pared by 7 bases and J by 1 base, with 7 bases of the junction left unmatched. Here the CDR3 reads CASIQGESSYNEQFF. The CDR3 coding sequence is TGTGCCAGCATCCAGGGGGAGAGTTCCTACAATGAGCAGTTCTTC.

As to this clone: An end of the junction does not agree with germline; a read error may underlie this. V and J are TRBV5-4 and TRBJ2-1; TRBD2 matches at 8 bases. CDR3 length equals 13 residues. The V gene's germline CDR1 is SGHNT and CDR2 YYREEE (reference sequence). CDR3 sequence reads: CASSLGGSGTEIF. Here the CDR3 DNA reads TGTGCCAGCAGCTTGGGGGGTAGCGGGACCGAAATCTTC.

A few counts support this clone. This chain uses TRBV10-3 with TRBJ1-2; TRBD1 aligns across 7 bases. Germline lookup yields CDR1 ENHRY and CDR2 SYGVKD. This CDR3 is 13 amino acids long. With V trimmed by 4 bases and J by 8 bases, 7 bases remained unmatched. In nucleotides, the CDR3 is TGTGCCATCAGTGGGGACAGTCGTTCGGGCTACACCTTC. This sequence encodes CAISGDSRSGYTF.

This clone was seen only once. The chain has TRBV6-1 and TRBJ2-1; 8 bases are a match to TRBD1. The trim removed 6 bases at V and 7 bases at J, leaving 8 bases unmatched. The CDR3 totals 14 residues. CDR1 MNHNS and CDR2 SASEGT come from the germline V gene. CDR3 bases: TGTGCCAGCAGAAGGACAGGGATTTGGAATGAGCAGTTCTTC. Its translation is CASRRTGIWNEQFF.

This clone was recorded once. The chain joins TRBV28 to TRBJ2-5; tentatively, D is TRBD2 (6 bases). Germline CDR1 and CDR2: MDHEN and SYDVKM. The ends were cut back, 7 bases at V and 4 bases at J, with 13 bases in the middle. The CDR3 sequence is 13 residues long. This chain's CDR3 is CASTRGGRETQYF. Here the CDR3 DNA reads TGTGCCAGCACGCGGGGCGGGCGAGAGACCCAGTACTTC.

CDR3 loop: CASSPLLAGYNEQFF. The CDR3 DNA reads TGTGCCAGCAGTCCTCTACTAGCGGGGTACAATGAGCAGTTCTTC. The chain couples TRBV5-5 to TRBJ2-1; 10 positions match TRBD2. Trimming removed 5 bases from V and 4 bases from J; junction bases left unmatched: 6. Germline CDR1 and CDR2: SGHKS and YYEKEE (reference sequence). The CDR3 totals 15 residues.

This clone was picked up a small number of times. V gene TRBV30 combines with J gene TRBJ1-2, with 8 bases aligning to TRBD1. V lost 2 bases to trimming and J lost 4 bases; unmatched junction nucleotides: 3. CDR3 size: 13 residues. Looked up from germline, CDR1 is GTSNPN and CDR2 is SVGIG (reference sequence). CDR3 region: CAWSRTGPYGYTF. In DNA, the CDR3 is TGTGCCTGGAGTAGGACAGGGCCCTATGGCTACACCTTC.

This clone was detected once. The V call is TRBV5-1, the J call TRBJ2-5; 10 positions agree with TRBD1. Germline CDR1 and CDR2: SGHRS and YFSETQ. The CDR3 runs 16 residues. Trimming took 3 bases from V and 1 from J; bases not matched to a gene: 6. The CDR3 coding sequence is TGCGCCAGCAGCTCCCGGGACAGGGGTTCCCAAGAGACCCAGTACTTC. It encodes CASSSRDRGSQETQYF.

This clone has just one count. V and J are TRBV30 and TRBJ2-3, with 10 bases identical to TRBD2. CDR3 length equals 13 residues. In germline, CDR1 is GTSNPN, CDR2 SVGIG (reference sequence). The trim removed 7 bases at V and 4 bases at J, leaving 5 bases unmatched. CDR3 residues: CASPGLAPDTQYF. DNA of the CDR3: TGTGCCTCGCCGGGACTAGCGCCAGATACGCAGTATTTT.

As to this clone: The conserved phenylalanine or tryptophan normally closing the CDR3 is absent here, so this likely arose from a read error. It is unclear where the CDR3 begins or ends on the DNA, so no DNA is shown, and the CDR3 is as TCRdb lists it. The chain is built from TRBV4-1 and TRBJ1-1; the D segment call TRBD1 is taken from the table without a DNA check. Ends included, the CDR3 has 14 residues. The germline CDR1 and CDR2 sequences are MGHRA and YSYEKL. The CDR3 here is CASSQDSRDRYVSL.

This CDR3 reads CASSLQGPQPQHF. CDR3 bases: TGCGCCAGCAGCCTACAGGGACCTCAGCCCCAGCATTTT. This chain joins TRBV4-1 and TRBJ1-5, with a weak D call TRBD1 (6 bases). The germline V gene has CDR1 MGHRA and CDR2 YSYEKL. The CDR3 sequence is 13 residues long. V was shortened by 4 bases and J by 6 bases, with 10 bases between the two germline ends.

A remark on this clone: The sample holds other DNA sequences that translate to the same CDR3. This chain connects TRBV5-1 to TRBJ1-5, with 11 bases matching TRBD1. Germline V gives CDR1 SGHRS, CDR2 YFSETQ. J was trimmed by 6 bases and V by 0 bases; bases with no gene match: 2. The CDR3 consists of 15 residues. The CDR3 region has the DNA TGCGCCAGCAGCTTGGGGACAGGGGGCGGTCAGCCCCAGCATTTT. Protein: CASSLGTGGGQPQHF.

V usage is TRBV28 and J usage is TRBJ2-5, with D possibly being TRBD2 (5 bases). The DNA end is a closer match to TRBJ2-7, so the J assignment may be wrong. Germline V lookup: CDR1 MDHEN, CDR2 SYDVKM. This CDR3 comprises 15 residues. In DNA form, the CDR3 reads TGTGCCAGCAGTAAACCGGGATCCGCTCAGTACGAGCAGTACTTC. Residues: CASSKPGSAQYEQYF.

The rearrangement uses TRBV7-2 and TRBJ1-2, with 7 bases that match TRBD1. CDR1 is SGHTA and CDR2 is FQGNSA in the germline V gene. V trimming: 5 bases; J trimming: 6 bases; junction bases outside the gene matches: 9. This CDR3 region has 14 residues. CDR3 protein: CASSPADRADGYTF. CDR3 in DNA: TGTGCCAGCAGCCCCGCCGACAGGGCCGATGGCTACACCTTC.

This chain connects TRBV5-6 to TRBJ1-2; 8 bases align to TRBD1. Germline V gene sequence: CDR1 SGHDT, CDR2 YYEEEE. J gave up 6 bases and V 0 bases, and 4 bases lay outside the gene matches. The CDR3 has 14 residues. The CDR3 region is CASSLGQGTHGYTF. The CDR3 DNA is TGTGCCAGCAGCTTGGGACAGGGGACCCATGGCTACACCTTC.

The chain joins TRBV4-3 to TRBJ2-5; maybe TRBD1 (6 bases). The CDR3 runs to 15 residues. Germline values: CDR1 LGHNA, CDR2 YSLEER. Trimming pared 0 bases from V and 11 bases from J, leaving 19 bases between. Here the CDR3 DNA reads TGCGCCAGCAGCCAAGATCGAAGCAGGGGTGACAAGCAGTACTTC. It yields the protein CASSQDRSRGDKQYF.

V gene TRBV30 combines with J gene TRBJ1-1; D gene ambiguous. CDR1 and CDR2 from the germline V gene are GTSNPN and SVGIG (reference sequence). The V end lost 0 bases, the J end lost 1 base, and 9 bases lay between the germline ends. The CDR3 extends over 14 amino acids. CDR3 nucleotides: TGTGCCTGGAGTGTAACCGGTGGGAACACTGAAGCTTTCTTT. Translated, it gives CAWSVTGGNTEAFF.

This chain links TRBV7-9 with TRBJ2-3; 7 nucleotides line up with TRBD2. The CDR3 is 14 amino acids. Trimming removed 2 bases from V and 1 base from J; junction bases left unmatched: 0. From germline, CDR1 is SEHNR and CDR2 FQNEAQ (reference sequence). The CDR3 reads CASSLTSGTDTQYF. The CDR3 coding sequence is TGTGCCAGCAGCTTAACTAGCGGCACAGATACGCAGTATTTT.

This chain connects TRBV5-4 to TRBJ2-5; D uncertain. The V end was cut by 0 bases, the J end by 0 bases, with 6 bases between. CDR3 size: 14 residues. Per germline, CDR1 SGHNT and CDR2 YYREEE (reference sequence). The CDR3 reads CASSLGADQETQYF. The CDR3 DNA is TGTGCCAGCAGCTTGGGTGCAGACCAAGAGACCCAGTACTTC.

The chain recombines TRBV7-9 with TRBJ1-2, with 7 bases fitting TRBD1. The germline V gene has CDR1 SEHNR and CDR2 FQNEAQ (reference sequence). V lost 1 base to trimming and J lost 4 bases; unmatched junction nucleotides: 6. This CDR3 contains 15 residues. DNA of the CDR3: TGTGCCAGCAGCTTAGTCATAGGACAGGTCTATGGCTACACCTTC. Amino acids: CASSLVIGQVYGYTF.

V and J are TRBV27 and TRBJ2-5; perhaps TRBD1 as D (6 bases). The CDR3 is made up of 13 amino acids. Looked up from germline, CDR1 is MNHEY and CDR2 is SMNVEV (reference sequence). V was shortened by 5 bases and J by 13 bases, with 20 bases between the two germline ends. The CDR3 region is CASSMDIQGSLYF. CDR3 DNA sequence: TGTGCCAGCAGTATGGATATACAGGGATCTCTGTACTTC.

Points on this clone: The same CDR3 also results from other DNA sequences found in this sample. The rearrangement links TRBV9 to TRBJ2-7; 11 nucleotides align to TRBD1. The CDR3 spans 15 residues. J gave up 0 bases and V 3 bases, and 2 bases lay outside the gene matches. Per the germline V gene, CDR1 is SGDLS and CDR2 is YYNGEE. Here the CDR3 DNA reads TGTGCCAGCAGCGCCGGGACAGGGGGCTCCTACGAGCAGTACTTC. It yields the protein CASSAGTGGSYEQYF.

CDR3 sequence (DNA): TGTGCCAGCCGACCGGGACTCGGACAGGGCGACTATGGCTACACCTTC. Its protein product is CASRPGLGQGDYGYTF. The V gene is TRBV7-6, the J gene TRBJ1-2; 8 bases agree with TRBD1. The V and J ends lost 8 bases and 3 bases, in that order; junction bases with no gene match: 14. CDR1 is SGHVS, CDR2 FNYEAQ, per germline. This CDR3 contains 16 residues.

The genes are TRBV28 and TRBJ1-4; TRBD1 might be the D (5 bases). CDR1 and CDR2 from the germline V gene are MDHEN and SYDVKM. V lost 2 bases and J lost 4, with 11 bases in between. This CDR3 spans 15 amino acids. CDR3 coding DNA: TGTGCCAGCAGTTTAGCAGGGACTCATAATGAAAAACTGTTTTTT. Translated: CASSLAGTHNEKLFF.

The chain recombines TRBV27 with TRBJ2-7; weak D call: TRBD2 (5 bases). CDR3 length equals 14 residues. CDR1 MNHEY and CDR2 SMNVEV come from the germline V gene (reference sequence). Trimming removed 1 base at V and 6 bases at J, with 13 bases between. Here the CDR3 reads CASSLFRDSPEQYF. CDR3 coding DNA: TGTGCCAGCAGTTTATTCCGGGATAGTCCCGAGCAGTACTTC.

J is TRBJ2-7 and V is TRBV10-2; TRBD1 agrees at 9 bases. With 1 base clipped from V and 12 bases from J, the junction kept 4 bases outside the gene matches. Germline CDR1 and CDR2: WSHSY and SAAADI. The CDR3 is 12 residues long. This chain's CDR3 is CASSEYRGRLYF. DNA for the CDR3: TGCGCCAGCAGTGAGTACAGGGGGCGTCTGTACTTC.

CDR3 sequence: CASGWGNDYGYTF. The CDR3 bases are TGTGCCAGTGGTTGGGGCAACGACTATGGCTACACCTTC. The genes are TRBV19 and TRBJ1-2, with D possibly being TRBD1 (5 bases). The germline V gene has CDR1 LNHDA and CDR2 SQIVND (reference sequence). Between the trimmed V and J ends, which lost 8 bases and 3 bases, there was a span of 13 bases. The CDR3 spans 13 residues.

This chain joins TRBV7-9 and TRBJ2-7; tentatively, D is TRBD2 (5 bases). CDR1 and CDR2 from the germline V gene are SEHNR and FQNEAQ (reference sequence). This CDR3 is 12 amino acids long. V gave up 3 bases and J gave up 2 bases, with 5 bases separating them. CDR3 sequence: CASSFGAYEQYF. DNA of the CDR3: TGTGCCAGCAGCTTCGGGGCCTACGAGCAGTACTTC.